The following is a T cell receptor (beta chain) sequence with its context. The data belong to a study of blood T cell repertoires in COVID-19. Measured with immunoSEQ multiplex PCR; TCRdb has only the in-frame clones, and not every one. Among some 220,000 clones listed, around 82% were seen once. The CDR3 covers 12 residues. V was clipped by 7 bases and J by 4 bases, with 8 bases between them. The germline V gene has CDR1 SNHLY and CDR2 FYNNEI. J is TRBJ2-1 and V is TRBV2; the D gene is possibly TRBD1 (6 bases). The TCR originated in a woman aged 65 to 85 with acute or convalescent COVID-19. Sequences were obtained from peripheral blood. DNA of the CDR3: TGTGCCAGCACAGGGGAGTACAATGAGCAGTTCTTC. Translated, it gives CASTGEYNEQFF.